This T cell receptor beta chain appears in the sequencing data of a study of blood T cell repertoires in COVID-19 (dated by TCRdb to the early 2020s). Turning to the overall study: Samples covering the acute and convalescent phases of COVID-19 were provided by collaborators in the United States, Italy and Spain. Subjects who had been exposed to COVID-19, were actively infected with it, or had recovered from it provided the deeply sampled blood TCRbeta repertoires that made up the dataset. The repertoires were released in a freely available public database intended as a resource for research on the immune response to SARS-CoV-2. The sample metadata nearly always contained a de-identified subject ID, COVID-19 status, age in years and sex. The prospective study material was composed of cDNA or gDNA derived from T cells, B-cell-depleted T cells, or PBMCs. Samples were obtained from the ongoing ImmuneRACE study (first 160 participants) and from about 1,300 subjects provided by 6 global collaborators. HLA class I and class II types, where available, came from metadata supplied by the sample provider rather than from assay-based typing.

The immunoSEQ Assay, a bias-controlled multiplex PCR, was used to amplify TCRbeta CDR3 regions from genomic DNA. The study's processing was this. Within the assay, amplification of reference gene primers was used to estimate how many nucleated cells each sample contained. To quantify the absolute abundance of each unique TCRbeta CDR3 rearrangement, sequence reads were collapsed and filtered. For each sample, productive Simpson clonality was calculated as the square root of Simpson's diversity index over productive rearrangements. TCRdb took this table from immuneACCESS and kept in-frame rearrangements with V and J called. Such tables lack part of the clones; where checked against another copy, unresolved V genes explain under half of the gap, and the rest is unexplained. D and trimming were read from the DNA, whereas the V and J calls and clone size are those reported in that table. Within this sample are 110,000 to 150,000 clones, with 80% to 90% of them counted one time only. 2.5% to 3.5% of the sample is in the top ten clones.

Findings and caveats that apply to the study as a whole: The amount of clinical and demographic metadata varied by source and participant and was provided uncurated.

In the case of this clone: Its antigen target is currently unknown. Per-base quality was not reported, and no clone a single base away is much larger than it.

Collaborating institutions collected whole blood in K2EDTA tubes following their own protocols. For TCRbeta analysis, collaborator samples were shipped as frozen whole blood, as isolated PBMCs, or as DNA extracted from either sample type. The CDR3 has 16 amino acids, counting the end cysteine and phenylalanine. The only DNA kept is the CDR3, 48 bases in frame from the first base. CDR1 and CDR2, per the germline V gene, are MNHEY and SVGEGT. The junction shows trimming of 1 base on V and 0 bases on J, and the gene matches do not reach 5 bases of it. The TCR sequence derives from a woman aged 60-70 years with active COVID-19. Here the chain combines TRBV6-2 or TRBV6-3 and TRBJ1-1; 7 bases in the middle match TRBD1. Material for sequencing was peripheral blood. The CDR3 has the sequence CASSYFQDRMNTEAFF. The DNA is as follows: TGTGCCAGCAGTTACTTCCAGGACAGGATGAACACTGAAGCTTTCTTT.